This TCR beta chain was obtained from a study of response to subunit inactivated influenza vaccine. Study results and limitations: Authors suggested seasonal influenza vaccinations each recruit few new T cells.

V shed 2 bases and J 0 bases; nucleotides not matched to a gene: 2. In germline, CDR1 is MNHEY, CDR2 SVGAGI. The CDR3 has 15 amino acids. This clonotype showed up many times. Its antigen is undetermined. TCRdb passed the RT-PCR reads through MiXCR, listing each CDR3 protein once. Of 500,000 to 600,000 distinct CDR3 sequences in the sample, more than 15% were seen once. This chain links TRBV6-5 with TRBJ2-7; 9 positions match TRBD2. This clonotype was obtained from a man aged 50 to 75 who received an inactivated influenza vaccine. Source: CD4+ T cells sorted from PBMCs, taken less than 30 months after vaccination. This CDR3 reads CASSYEAGGSYEQYF. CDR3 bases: TGTGCCAGCAGTTACGAAGCGGGGGGCTCCTACGAGCAGTACTTC.